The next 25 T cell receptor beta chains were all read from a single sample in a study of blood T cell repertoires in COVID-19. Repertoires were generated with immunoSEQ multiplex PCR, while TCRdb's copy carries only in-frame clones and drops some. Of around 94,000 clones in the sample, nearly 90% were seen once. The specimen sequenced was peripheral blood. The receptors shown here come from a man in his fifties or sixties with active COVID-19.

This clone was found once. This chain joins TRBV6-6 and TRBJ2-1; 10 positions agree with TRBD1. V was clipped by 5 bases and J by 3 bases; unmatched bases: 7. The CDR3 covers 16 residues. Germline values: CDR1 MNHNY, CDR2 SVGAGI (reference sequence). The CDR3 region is CASSRSGTGVYNEQFF. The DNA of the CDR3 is TGTGCCAGCAGTCGATCCGGGACAGGGGTCTACAATGAGCAGTTCTTC.

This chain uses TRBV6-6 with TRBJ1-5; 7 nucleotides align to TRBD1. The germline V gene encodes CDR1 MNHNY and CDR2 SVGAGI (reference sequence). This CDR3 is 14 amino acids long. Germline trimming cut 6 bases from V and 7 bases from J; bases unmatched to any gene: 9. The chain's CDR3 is CASRDGQENQPQHF. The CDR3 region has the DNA TGTGCCAGCAGAGACGGACAGGAGAACCAGCCCCAGCATTTT.

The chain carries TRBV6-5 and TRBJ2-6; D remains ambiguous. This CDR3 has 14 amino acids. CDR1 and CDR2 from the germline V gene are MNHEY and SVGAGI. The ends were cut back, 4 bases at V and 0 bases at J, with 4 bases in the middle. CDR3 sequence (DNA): TGTGCCAGCAGTTCCCTCTCTGGGGCCAACGTCCTGACTTTC. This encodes CASSSLSGANVLTF.

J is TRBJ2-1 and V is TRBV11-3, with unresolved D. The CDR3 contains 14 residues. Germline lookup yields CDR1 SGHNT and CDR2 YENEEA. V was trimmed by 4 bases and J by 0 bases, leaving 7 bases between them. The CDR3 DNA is TGTGCCAGCAGCTGGTCGAGCTCCTACAATGAGCAGTTCTTC. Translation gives CASSWSSSYNEQFF.

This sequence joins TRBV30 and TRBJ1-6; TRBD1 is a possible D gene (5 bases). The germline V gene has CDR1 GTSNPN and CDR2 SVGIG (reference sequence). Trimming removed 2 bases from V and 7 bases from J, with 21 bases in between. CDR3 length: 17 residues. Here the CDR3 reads CAWSPGAGGRYNSPLHF. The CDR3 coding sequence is TGTGCCTGGAGTCCCGGGGCGGGGGGACGTTACAATTCACCCCTCCACTTT.

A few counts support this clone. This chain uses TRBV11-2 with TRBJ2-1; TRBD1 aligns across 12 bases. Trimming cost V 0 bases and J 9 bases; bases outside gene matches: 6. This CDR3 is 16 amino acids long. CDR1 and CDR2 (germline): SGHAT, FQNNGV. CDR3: CASSLEGTGGFGEQFF. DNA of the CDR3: TGTGCCAGCAGCTTAGAAGGGACAGGGGGCTTTGGTGAGCAGTTCTTC.

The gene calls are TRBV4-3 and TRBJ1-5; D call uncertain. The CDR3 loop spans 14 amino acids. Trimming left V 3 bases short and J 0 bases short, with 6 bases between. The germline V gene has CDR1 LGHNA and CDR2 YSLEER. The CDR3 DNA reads TGCGCCAGCAGCCACAGATATAGCAATCAGCCCCAGCATTTT. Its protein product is CASSHRYSNQPQHF.

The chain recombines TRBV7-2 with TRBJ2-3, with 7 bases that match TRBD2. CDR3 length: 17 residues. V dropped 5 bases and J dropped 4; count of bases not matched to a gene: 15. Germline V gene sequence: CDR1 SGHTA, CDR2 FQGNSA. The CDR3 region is CASSKTPWAGDADTQYF. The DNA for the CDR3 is TGTGCCAGCAGCAAAACCCCTTGGGCGGGGGATGCAGATACGCAGTATTTT.

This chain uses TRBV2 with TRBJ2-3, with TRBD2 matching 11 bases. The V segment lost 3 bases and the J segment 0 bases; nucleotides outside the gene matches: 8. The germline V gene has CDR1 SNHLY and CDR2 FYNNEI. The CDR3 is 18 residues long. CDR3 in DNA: TGTGCCAGCAGTGACACTCTAGCGGGGGGTCTTAGCACAGATACGCAGTATTTT. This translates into CASSDTLAGGLSTDTQYF.

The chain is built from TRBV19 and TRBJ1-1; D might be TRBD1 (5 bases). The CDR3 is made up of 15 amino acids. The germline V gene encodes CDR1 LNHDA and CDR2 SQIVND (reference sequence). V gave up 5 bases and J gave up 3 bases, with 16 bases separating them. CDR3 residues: CASSVRAGKDTEAFF. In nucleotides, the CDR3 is TGTGCCAGTAGTGTTCGGGCAGGGAAAGACACTGAAGCTTTCTTT.

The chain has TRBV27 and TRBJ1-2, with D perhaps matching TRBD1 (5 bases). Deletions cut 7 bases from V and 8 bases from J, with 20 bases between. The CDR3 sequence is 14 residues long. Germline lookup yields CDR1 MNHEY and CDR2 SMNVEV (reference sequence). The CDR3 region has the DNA TGTGCCAGCACCCCTGGGGGGGGTGGAGGCGGCTACACCTTC. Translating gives CASTPGGGGGGYTF.

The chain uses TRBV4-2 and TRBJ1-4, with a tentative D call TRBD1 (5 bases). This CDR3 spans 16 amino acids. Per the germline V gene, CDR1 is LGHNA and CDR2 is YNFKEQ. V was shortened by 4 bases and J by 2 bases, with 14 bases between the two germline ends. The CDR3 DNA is TGTGCCAGCAGCCGAGGTCTCGGGACTACTAATGAAAAACTGTTTTTT. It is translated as CASSRGLGTTNEKLFF.

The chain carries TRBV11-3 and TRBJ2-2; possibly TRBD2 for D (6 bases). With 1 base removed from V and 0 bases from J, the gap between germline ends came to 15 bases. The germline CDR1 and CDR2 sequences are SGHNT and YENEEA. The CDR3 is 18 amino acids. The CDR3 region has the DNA TGTGCCAGCAGCTTAGGTGTGCGGGACGCTACGAACACCGGGGAGCTGTTTTTT. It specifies CASSLGVRDATNTGELFF.

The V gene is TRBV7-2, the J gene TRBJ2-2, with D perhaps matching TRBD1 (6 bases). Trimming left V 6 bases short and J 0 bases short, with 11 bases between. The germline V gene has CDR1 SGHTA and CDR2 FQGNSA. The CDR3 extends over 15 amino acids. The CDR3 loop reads CASSRQASNTGELFF. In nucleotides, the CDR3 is TGTGCCAGCAGTCGACAGGCCTCGAACACCGGGGAGCTGTTTTTT.

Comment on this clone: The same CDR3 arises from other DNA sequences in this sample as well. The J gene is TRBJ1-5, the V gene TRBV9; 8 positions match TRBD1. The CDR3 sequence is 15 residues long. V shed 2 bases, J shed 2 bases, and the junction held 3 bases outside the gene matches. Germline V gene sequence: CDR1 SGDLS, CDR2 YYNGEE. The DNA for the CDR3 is TGTGCCAGCAGCGTCGGACAGGGCGGCAATCAGCCCCAGCATTTT. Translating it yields CASSVGQGGNQPQHF.

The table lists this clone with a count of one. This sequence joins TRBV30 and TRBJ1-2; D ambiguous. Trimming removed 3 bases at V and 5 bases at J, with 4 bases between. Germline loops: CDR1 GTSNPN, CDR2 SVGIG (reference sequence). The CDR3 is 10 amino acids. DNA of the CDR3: TGTGCCTGGAGCGGGTATGGCTACACCTTC. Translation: CAWSGYGYTF.

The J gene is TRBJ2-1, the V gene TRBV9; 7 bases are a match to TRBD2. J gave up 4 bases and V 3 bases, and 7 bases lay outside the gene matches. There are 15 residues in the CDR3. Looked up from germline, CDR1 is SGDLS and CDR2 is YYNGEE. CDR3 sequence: CASSAVPGLYNEQFF. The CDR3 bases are TGTGCCAGCAGCGCCGTACCGGGACTATACAATGAGCAGTTCTTC.

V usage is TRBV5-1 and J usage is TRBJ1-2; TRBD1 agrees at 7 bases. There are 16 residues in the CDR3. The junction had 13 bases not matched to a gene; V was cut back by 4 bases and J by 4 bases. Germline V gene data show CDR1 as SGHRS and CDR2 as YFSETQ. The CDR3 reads CASSLTWRGQGYGYTF. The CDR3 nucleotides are TGCGCCAGCAGCCTCACTTGGAGGGGGCAGGGCTATGGCTACACCTTC.

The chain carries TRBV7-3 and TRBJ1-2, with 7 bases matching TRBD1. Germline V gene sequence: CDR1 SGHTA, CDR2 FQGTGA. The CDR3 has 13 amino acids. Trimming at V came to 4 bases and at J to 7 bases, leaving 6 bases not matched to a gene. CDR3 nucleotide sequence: TGTGCCAGCAGCTCAAGACAGGGAAGTGGCTACACCTTC. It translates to CASSSRQGSGYTF.

The DNA of the CDR3 is TGTGCCAGCAGTGAAATGCGCGGGGGGGCGATACAAGAGACCCAGTACTTC. Amino acids: CASSEMRGGAIQETQYF. V gene TRBV2 combines with J gene TRBJ2-5; TRBD2 agrees at 9 bases. The CDR3 covers 17 residues. Trimming removed 2 bases from V and 2 bases from J; junction bases left unmatched: 9. Germline lookup yields CDR1 SNHLY and CDR2 FYNNEI.

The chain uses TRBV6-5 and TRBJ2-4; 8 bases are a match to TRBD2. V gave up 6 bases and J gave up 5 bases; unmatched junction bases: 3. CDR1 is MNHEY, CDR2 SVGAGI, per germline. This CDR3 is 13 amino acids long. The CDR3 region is CASRRTSQNIQYF. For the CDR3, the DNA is TGTGCCAGCAGGAGGACTAGCCAAAACATTCAGTACTTC.

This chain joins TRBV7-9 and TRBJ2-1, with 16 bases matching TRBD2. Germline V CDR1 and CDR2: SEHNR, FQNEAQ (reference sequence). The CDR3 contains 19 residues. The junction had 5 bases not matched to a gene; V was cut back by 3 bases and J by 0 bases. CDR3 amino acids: CASSLGLAGGSSSYNEQFF. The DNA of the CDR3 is TGTGCCAGCAGCTTGGGACTAGCGGGGGGGAGTAGCTCCTACAATGAGCAGTTCTTC.

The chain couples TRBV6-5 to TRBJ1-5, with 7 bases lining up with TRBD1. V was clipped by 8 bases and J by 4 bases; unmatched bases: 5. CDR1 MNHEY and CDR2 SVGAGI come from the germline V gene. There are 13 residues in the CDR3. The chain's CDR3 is CASHLGQNQPQHF. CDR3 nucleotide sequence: TGTGCCAGCCACTTGGGACAGAATCAGCCCCAGCATTTT.

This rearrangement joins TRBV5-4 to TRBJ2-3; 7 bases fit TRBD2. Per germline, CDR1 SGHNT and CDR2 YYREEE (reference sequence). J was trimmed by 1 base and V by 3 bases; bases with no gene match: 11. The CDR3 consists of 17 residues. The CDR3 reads CASSSSRAGDGTDTQYF. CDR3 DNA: TGTGCCAGCAGCTCCTCTAGGGCGGGGGATGGCACAGATACGCAGTATTTT.

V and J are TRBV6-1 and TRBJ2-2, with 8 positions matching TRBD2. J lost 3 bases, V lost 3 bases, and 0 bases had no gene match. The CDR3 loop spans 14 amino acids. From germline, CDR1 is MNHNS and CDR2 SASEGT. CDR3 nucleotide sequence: TGTGCCAGCAGTGAGCGGGGGGACACCGGGGAGCTGTTTTTT. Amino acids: CASSERGDTGELFF.